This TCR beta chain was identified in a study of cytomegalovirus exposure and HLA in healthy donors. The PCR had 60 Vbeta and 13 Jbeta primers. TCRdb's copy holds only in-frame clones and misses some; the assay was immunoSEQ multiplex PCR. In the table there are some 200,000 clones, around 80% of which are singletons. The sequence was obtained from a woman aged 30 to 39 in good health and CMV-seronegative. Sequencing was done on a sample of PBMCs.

CDR3 sequence: CASSPPGLAGPYEQYF. For the CDR3, the DNA is TGTGCCAGCTCACCACCGGGACTAGCGGGACCCTACGAGCAGTACTTC. This chain uses TRBV18 with TRBJ2-7; 13 bases are a match to TRBD2. V lost 0 bases, J lost 2 bases, and 1 base stayed unmatched. The CDR3 covers 16 residues. CDR1 and CDR2 from the germline V gene are KGHSH and LQKENI. The full variable domain, rest sourced from reference TRBV18 and TRBJ2-7, is NAGVMQNPRHLVRRRGQEARLRCSPMKGHSHVYWYRQLPEEGLKFMVYLQKENIIDESGMPKERFSAEFPKEGPSILRIQQVVRGDSAAYFCASSPPGLAGPYEQYFGPGTRLTVT.